This TCR beta chain was identified in a study of blood T cell repertoires in COVID-19. Produced via immunoSEQ multiplex PCR; TCRdb's table is partial and in-frame only. The sample shows some 130,000 clones, around 88% of them seen only once. In germline, CDR1 is MDHEN, CDR2 SYDVKM. The CDR3 is made up of 14 amino acids. Trimming removed 6 bases at V and 1 base at J, with 12 bases between. Sequencing input: peripheral blood. The rearrangement links TRBV28 to TRBJ1-1; D unresolved. This sequence was found in a man aged 45-65 years with acute or convalescent COVID-19. Here the CDR3 DNA reads TGTGCCAGCAGGTCCTCGGGGAGGAACACTGAAGCTTTCTTT. This translates into CASRSSGRNTEAFF.